This TCR beta chain was captured in a study of PD-1 blockade in classical Hodgkin lymphoma. Study results and caveats: By C4D1, CD4+ diversity increased significantly, especially in complete responders. Repertoire differences lack defined causes, possibly disease activity or prior therapy. Lower baseline TCR diversity marked trial partial responders and progressors. Newly diagnosed patients were reported to exhibit reduced baseline TCR diversity relative to healthy donors.

This clone was seen once. Antigen specificity is unknown. The data were produced by immunoSEQ multiplex PCR, yet TCRdb's version contains in-frame clones alone and is incomplete. This sample has more than 9,000 clones, with about 70% found just once. The time point here: cycle 4 day 1 (C4D1), after less than seven weeks of nivolumab. Exposure to brentuximab vedotin varied, and each patient had relapsed following autologous stem cell transplantation. Magnetic negative selection purified CD4+ T cells from thawed PBMCs. Germline V lookup: CDR1 LNHDA, CDR2 SQIVND (reference sequence). V gave up 2 bases and J gave up 5 bases; unmatched junction bases: 5. The CDR3 is 16 residues long.

The rearrangement joins TRBV19 to TRBJ2-6; 8 nucleotides line up with TRBD2. The specimen comprised CD4+ T cells from blood, sampled before the fourth cycle of nivolumab. This receptor was obtained from a human donor with classical Hodgkin lymphoma. The CDR3 loop is CASSISLADRANVLTF. The CDR3 nucleotides are TGTGCCAGTAGTATATCACTAGCGGACAGGGCCAACGTCCTGACTTTC.